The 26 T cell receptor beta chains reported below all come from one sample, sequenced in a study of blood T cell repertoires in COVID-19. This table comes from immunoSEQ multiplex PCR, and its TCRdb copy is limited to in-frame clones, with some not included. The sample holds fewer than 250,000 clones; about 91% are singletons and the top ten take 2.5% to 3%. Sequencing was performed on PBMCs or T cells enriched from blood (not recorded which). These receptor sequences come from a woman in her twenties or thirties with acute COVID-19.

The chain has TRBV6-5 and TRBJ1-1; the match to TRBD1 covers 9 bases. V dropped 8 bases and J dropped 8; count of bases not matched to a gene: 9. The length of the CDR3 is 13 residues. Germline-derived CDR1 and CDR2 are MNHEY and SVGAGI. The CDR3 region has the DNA TGTGCCAGCGAAGACAGGGGGTTGAAGGAAGCTTTCTTT. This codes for CASEDRGLKEAFF.

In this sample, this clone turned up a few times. The CDR3 DNA sequence: TGTGCCTGGAGTGTACAATTCTCGGGCGAGCAGTACTTC. This sequence encodes CAWSVQFSGEQYF. This chain links TRBV30 with TRBJ2-7; D unresolved. CDR3 length: 13 residues. The germline V gene encodes CDR1 GTSNPN and CDR2 SVGIG (reference sequence). Trimming took 0 bases from V and 6 from J, leaving 12 bases between them.

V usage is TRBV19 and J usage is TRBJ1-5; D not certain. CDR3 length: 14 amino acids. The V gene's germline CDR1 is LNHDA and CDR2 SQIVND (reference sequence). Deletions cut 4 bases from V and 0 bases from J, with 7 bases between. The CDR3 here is CASSNGGSNQPQHF. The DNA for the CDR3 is TGTGCCAGTAGTAATGGCGGTAGCAATCAGCCCCAGCATTTT.

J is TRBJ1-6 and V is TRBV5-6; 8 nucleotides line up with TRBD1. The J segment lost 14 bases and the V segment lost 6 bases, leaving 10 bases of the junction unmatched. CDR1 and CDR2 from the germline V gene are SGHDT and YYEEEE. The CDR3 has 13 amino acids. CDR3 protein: CASTLDRGSALHF. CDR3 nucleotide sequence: TGTGCCAGCACCCTAGACAGGGGATCGGCCCTCCACTTT.

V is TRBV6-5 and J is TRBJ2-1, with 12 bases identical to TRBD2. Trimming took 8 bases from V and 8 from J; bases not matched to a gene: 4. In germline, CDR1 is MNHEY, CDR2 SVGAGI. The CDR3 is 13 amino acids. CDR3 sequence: CASRTSGAHEQFF. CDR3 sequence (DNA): TGTGCCAGCCGGACTAGCGGGGCCCATGAGCAGTTCTTC.

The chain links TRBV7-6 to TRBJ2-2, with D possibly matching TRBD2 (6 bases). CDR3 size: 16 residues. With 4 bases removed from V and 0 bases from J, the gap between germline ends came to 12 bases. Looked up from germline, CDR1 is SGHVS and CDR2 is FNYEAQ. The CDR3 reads CASSSPSGANTGELFF. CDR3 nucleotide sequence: TGTGCCAGCAGCTCCCCTTCGGGGGCGAACACCGGGGAGCTGTTTTTT.

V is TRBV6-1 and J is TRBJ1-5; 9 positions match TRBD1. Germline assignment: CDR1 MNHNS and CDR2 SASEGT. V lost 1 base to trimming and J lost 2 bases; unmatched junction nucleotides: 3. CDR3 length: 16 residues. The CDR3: CASSEVTGGRNQPQHF. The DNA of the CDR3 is TGTGCCAGCAGTGAAGTAACAGGGGGCCGCAATCAGCCCCAGCATTTT.

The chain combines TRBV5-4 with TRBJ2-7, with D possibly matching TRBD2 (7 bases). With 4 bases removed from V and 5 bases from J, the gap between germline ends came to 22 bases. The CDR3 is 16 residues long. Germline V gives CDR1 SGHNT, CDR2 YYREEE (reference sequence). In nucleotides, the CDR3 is TGTGCCAGCAGCCCGGCCGGGGGGCGCCGGGGTAACGAGCAGTACTTC. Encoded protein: CASSPAGGRRGNEQYF.

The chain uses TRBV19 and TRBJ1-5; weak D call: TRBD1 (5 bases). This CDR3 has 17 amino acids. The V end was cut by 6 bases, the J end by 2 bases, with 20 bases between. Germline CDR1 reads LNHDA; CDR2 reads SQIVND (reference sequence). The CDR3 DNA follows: TGTGCCAGTAGATATGGATTAGGCGAAGGGGGCAATCAGCCCCAGCATTTT. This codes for CASRYGLGEGGNQPQHF. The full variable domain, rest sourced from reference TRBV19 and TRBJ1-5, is DGGITQSPKYLFRKEGQNVTLSCEQNLNHDAMYWYRQDPGQGLRLIYYSQIVNDFQKGDIAEGYSVSREKKESFPLTVTSAQKNPTAFYLCASRYGLGEGGNQPQHFGDGTRLSIL.

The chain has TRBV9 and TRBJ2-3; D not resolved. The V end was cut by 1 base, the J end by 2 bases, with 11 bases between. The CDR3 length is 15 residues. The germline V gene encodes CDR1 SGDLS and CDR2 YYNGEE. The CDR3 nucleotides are TGTGCCAGCAGCGTAATGGGCAGCACCACAGATACGCAGTATTTT. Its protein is CASSVMGSTTDTQYF.

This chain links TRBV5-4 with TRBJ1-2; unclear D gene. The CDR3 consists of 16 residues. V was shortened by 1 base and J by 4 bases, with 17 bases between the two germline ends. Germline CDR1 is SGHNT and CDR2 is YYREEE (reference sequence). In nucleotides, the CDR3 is TGTGCCAGCAGCTTGAATCCCACCGACGGGATCTATGGCTACACCTTC. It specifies CASSLNPTDGIYGYTF.

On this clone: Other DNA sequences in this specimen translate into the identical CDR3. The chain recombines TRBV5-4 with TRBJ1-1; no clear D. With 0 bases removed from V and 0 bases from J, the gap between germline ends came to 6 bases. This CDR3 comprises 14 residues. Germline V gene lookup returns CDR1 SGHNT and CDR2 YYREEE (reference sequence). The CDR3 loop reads CASSLDRVNTEAFF. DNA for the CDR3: TGTGCCAGCAGCTTGGACAGAGTGAACACTGAAGCTTTCTTT.

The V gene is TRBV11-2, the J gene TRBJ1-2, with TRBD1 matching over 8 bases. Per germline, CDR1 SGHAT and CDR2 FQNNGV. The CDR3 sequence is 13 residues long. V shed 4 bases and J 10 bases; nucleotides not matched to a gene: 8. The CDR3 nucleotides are TGTGCCAGCAGCTCGGGACAGGAACCTTTCTACACCTTC. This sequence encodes CASSSGQEPFYTF.

In DNA, the CDR3 is TGTGCCAGCAGCTTAGACGGCAATGAGCAGTTCTTC. It specifies CASSLDGNEQFF. J is TRBJ2-1 and V is TRBV7-9; D unresolved. Trimming pared 1 base from V and 6 bases from J, leaving 4 bases between. Germline CDR1 is SEHNR and CDR2 is FQNEAQ (reference sequence). The CDR3 totals 12 residues.

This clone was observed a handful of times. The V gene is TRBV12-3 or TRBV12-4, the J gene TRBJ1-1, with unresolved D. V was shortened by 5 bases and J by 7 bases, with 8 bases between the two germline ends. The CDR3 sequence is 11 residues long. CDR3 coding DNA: TGTGCCAGCAGTATCGGGAGTGAAGCTTTCTTT. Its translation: CASSIGSEAFF.

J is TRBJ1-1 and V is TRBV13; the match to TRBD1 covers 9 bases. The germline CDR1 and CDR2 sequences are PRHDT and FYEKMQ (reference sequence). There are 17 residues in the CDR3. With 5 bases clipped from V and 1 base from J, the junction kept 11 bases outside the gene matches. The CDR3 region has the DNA TGTGCCAGCAGCCAGAAGTACAGGGGGCGAGGGAACACTGAAGCTTTCTTT. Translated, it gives CASSQKYRGRGNTEAFF.

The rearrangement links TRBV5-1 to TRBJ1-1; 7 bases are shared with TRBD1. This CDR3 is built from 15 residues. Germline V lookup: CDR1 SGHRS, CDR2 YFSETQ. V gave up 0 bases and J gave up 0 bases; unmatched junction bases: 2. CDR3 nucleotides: TGCGCCAGCAGCTTGGGGACAGGAGTGAACACTGAAGCTTTCTTT. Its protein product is CASSLGTGVNTEAFF. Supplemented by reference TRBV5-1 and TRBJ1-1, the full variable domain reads KAGVTQTPRYLIKTRGQQVTLSCSPISGHRSVSWYQQTPGQGLQFLFEYFSETQRNKGNFPGRFSGRQFSNSRSEMNVSTLELGDSALYLCASSLGTGVNTEAFFGQGTRLTVV.

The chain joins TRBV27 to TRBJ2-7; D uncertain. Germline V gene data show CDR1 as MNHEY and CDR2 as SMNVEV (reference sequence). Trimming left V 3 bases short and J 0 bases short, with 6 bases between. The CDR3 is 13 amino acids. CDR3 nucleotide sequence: TGTGCCAGCAGTTTTCGGGTCTCCTACGAGCAGTACTTC. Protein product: CASSFRVSYEQYF.

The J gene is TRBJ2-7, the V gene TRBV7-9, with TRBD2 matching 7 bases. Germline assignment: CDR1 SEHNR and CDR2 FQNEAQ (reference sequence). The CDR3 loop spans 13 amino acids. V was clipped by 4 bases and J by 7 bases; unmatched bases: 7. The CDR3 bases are TGTGCCAGCAGCTGGGGGACTACTTCTGAGCAGTACTTC. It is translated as CASSWGTTSEQYF.

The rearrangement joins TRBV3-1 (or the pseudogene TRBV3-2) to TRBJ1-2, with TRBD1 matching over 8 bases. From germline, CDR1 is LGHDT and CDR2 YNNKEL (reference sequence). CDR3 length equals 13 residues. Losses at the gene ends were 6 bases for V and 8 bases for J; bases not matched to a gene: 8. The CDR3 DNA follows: TGTGCCAGCAGTCGACAGGGGCGGTACGGCTACACCTTC. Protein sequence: CASSRQGRYGYTF.

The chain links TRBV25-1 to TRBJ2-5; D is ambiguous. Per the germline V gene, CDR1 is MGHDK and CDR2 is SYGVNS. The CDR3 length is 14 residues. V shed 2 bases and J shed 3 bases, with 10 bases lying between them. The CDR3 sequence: CASSERETEETQYF. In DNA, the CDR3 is TGTGCCAGCAGTGAACGAGAAACGGAAGAGACCCAGTACTTC.

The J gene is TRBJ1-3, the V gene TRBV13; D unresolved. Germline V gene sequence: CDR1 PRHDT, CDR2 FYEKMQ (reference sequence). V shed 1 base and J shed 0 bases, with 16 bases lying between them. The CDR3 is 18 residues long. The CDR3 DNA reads TGTGCCAGCAGCTTAGAACTTGGAGGGTTCAACTCTGGAAACACCATATATTTT. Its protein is CASSLELGGFNSGNTIYF.

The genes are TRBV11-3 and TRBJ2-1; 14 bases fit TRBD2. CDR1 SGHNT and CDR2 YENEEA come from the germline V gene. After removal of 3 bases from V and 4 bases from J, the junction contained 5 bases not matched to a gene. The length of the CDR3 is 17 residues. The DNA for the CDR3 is TGTGCCAGCAGCTTCCACGGGACTAGCGGGGGATACAATGAGCAGTTCTTC. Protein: CASSFHGTSGGYNEQFF.

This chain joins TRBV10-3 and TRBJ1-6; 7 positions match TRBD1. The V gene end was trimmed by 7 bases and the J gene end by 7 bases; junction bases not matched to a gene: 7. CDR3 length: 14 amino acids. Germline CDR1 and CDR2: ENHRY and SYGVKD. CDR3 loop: CAIMSDRANSPLHF. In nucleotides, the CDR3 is TGTGCCATCATGTCAGACAGGGCAAATTCACCCCTCCACTTT.

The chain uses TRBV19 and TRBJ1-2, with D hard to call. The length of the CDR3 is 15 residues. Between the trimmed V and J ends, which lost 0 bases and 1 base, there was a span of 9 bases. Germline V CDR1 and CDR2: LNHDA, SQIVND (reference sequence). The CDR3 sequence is CASSIDGRNNYGYTF. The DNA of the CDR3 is TGTGCCAGTAGTATAGATGGCCGCAATAACTATGGCTACACCTTC. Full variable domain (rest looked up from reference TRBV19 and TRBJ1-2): DGGITQSPKYLFRKEGQNVTLSCEQNLNHDAMYWYRQDPGQGLRLIYYSQIVNDFQKGDIAEGYSVSREKKESFPLTVTSAQKNPTAFYLCASSIDGRNNYGYTFGSGTRLTVV.

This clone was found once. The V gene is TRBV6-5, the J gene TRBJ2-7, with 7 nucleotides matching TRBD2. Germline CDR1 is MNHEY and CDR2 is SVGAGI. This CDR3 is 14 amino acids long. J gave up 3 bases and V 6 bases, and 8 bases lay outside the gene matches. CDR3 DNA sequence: TGTGCCAGCAGATTCCGGGGGGTTAACTACGAGCAGTACTTC. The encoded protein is CASRFRGVNYEQYF.